What follows are 18 T cell receptor beta chains derived from one specimen sequenced in a study of T cell responses to AZD1222 COVID-19 vaccine. Sequencing used immunoSEQ multiplex PCR; TCRdb keeps in-frame clones, though not all of them. The sample includes around 61,000 clones, roughly 88% of them seen just once. Sequenced material: peripheral blood, taken on day 0 of AZD1222 vaccination. The receptors were sampled from an adult in good health.

The chain links TRBV9 to TRBJ2-6; no firm D call. V was pared by 4 bases and J by 2 bases, with 7 bases between. Germline V CDR1 and CDR2: SGDLS, YYNGEE. The CDR3 contains 14 residues. The DNA for the CDR3 is TGTGCCAGCAGCAGACATACTGGGGCCAACGTCCTGACTTTC. Its translation is CASSRHTGANVLTF.

This rearrangement joins TRBV7-2 to TRBJ2-7; D is perhaps TRBD1 (5 bases). The CDR3 extends over 15 amino acids. V lost 5 bases and J lost 3, with 17 bases in between. Per germline, CDR1 SGHTA and CDR2 FQGNSA. The CDR3 bases are TGTGCCAGCAGCCCAGGGCCCAGTCCCAACTACGAGCAGTACTTC. Its protein product is CASSPGPSPNYEQYF.

The V call is TRBV7-9, the J call TRBJ1-4; tentative D call: TRBD1 (5 bases). Trimming left V 1 base short and J 7 bases short, with 13 bases between. This CDR3 is built from 15 residues. In germline, CDR1 is SEHNR, CDR2 FQNEAQ (reference sequence). The CDR3 here is CASSLDRGLGEKLFF. The CDR3 DNA reads TGTGCCAGCAGCTTAGATAGGGGATTGGGTGAAAAACTGTTTTTT.

The chain is built from TRBV6-4 and TRBJ2-3; TRBD2 matches at 8 bases. V lost 4 bases to trimming and J lost 4 bases; unmatched junction nucleotides: 4. CDR1 MRHNA and CDR2 SNTAGT come from the germline V gene. The CDR3 spans 14 residues. CDR3 nucleotides: TGTGCCAGCAGTGCGGGGGGGCGCCCAGATACGCAGTATTTT. It is translated as CASSAGGRPDTQYF.

This sequence joins TRBV5-6 and TRBJ1-5; D might be TRBD1 (5 bases). This CDR3 is 16 amino acids long. Per the germline V gene, CDR1 is SGHDT and CDR2 is YYEEEE. V dropped 4 bases and J dropped 4 bases, with 18 bases sitting between them. The CDR3 protein is CASSGPGTYPNQPQHF. The CDR3 DNA reads as TGTGCCAGCAGCGGTCCCGGGACTTACCCTAATCAGCCCCAGCATTTT.

The chain links TRBV28 to TRBJ2-1; the D is unclear. Germline V gene lookup returns CDR1 MDHEN and CDR2 SYDVKM. The V gene lost 6 bases and the J gene lost 0 bases, with 15 bases spanning the gap. There are 16 residues in the CDR3. In DNA form, the CDR3 reads TGTGCCAGCAGCCCTCTGACTCAAATCTCCTACAATGAGCAGTTCTTC. Translation gives CASSPLTQISYNEQFF.

The rearrangement links TRBV2 to TRBJ1-4; the D is unclear. The germline V gene has CDR1 SNHLY and CDR2 FYNNEI. The V and J ends lost 3 bases and 7 bases respectively, with 12 bases between them. This CDR3 has 14 amino acids. The CDR3 region is CASSDYIGGEKLFF. CDR3 DNA sequence: TGTGCCAGCAGTGATTACATAGGCGGTGAAAAACTGTTTTTT.

This chain connects TRBV9 to TRBJ1-1; D is unclear. Trimming shortened V by 3 bases and J by 2 bases, and 5 bases separated the two germline ends. The CDR3 is 12 amino acids. Per germline, CDR1 SGDLS and CDR2 YYNGEE. CDR3 amino acids: CASSGVNTEAFF. CDR3 sequence (DNA): TGTGCCAGCAGCGGTGTAAACACTGAAGCTTTCTTT. The complete variable domain, with remaining parts taken from reference TRBV9 and TRBJ1-1, reads DSGVTQTPKHLITATGQRVTLRCSPRSGDLSVYWYQQSLDQGLQFLIQYYNGEERAKGNILERFSAQQFPDLHSELNLSSLELGDSALYFCASSGVNTEAFFGQGTRLTVV.

On this clone: Its ends do not fully match the called genes, so a read error is possible. The chain couples TRBV19 to TRBJ1-6; the match to TRBD1 covers 7 bases. Germline lookup yields CDR1 LNHDA and CDR2 SQIVND (reference sequence). The CDR3 spans 16 residues. Here the CDR3 reads CASSPRRQGNNSPLHF. CDR3 nucleotides: TGTGCCAGTAGTCCCCGGCGACAGGGTAATAACTCACCCCTCCACTTT.

The chain joins TRBV9 to TRBJ2-1; D remains ambiguous. Deletions cut 0 bases from V and 2 bases from J, with 9 bases between. CDR3 length equals 15 residues. The germline V gene has CDR1 SGDLS and CDR2 YYNGEE. The CDR3 loop is CASSVAYGPYNEQFF. CDR3 nucleotide sequence: TGTGCCAGCAGCGTAGCGTATGGGCCCTACAATGAGCAGTTCTTC.

Of note for this clone: Other nucleotide sequences in the sample specify the same CDR3. V gene TRBV28 combines with J gene TRBJ1-5, with a tentative D call TRBD1 (5 bases). V was cut by 10 bases and J by 4 bases, with 17 bases left in between. Germline V gene lookup returns CDR1 MDHEN and CDR2 SYDVKM. This CDR3 is 14 amino acids long. In DNA form, the CDR3 reads TGTGCCATCCGGCCCGGGGGTGCTAATCAGCCCCAGCATTTT. Its protein product is CAIRPGGANQPQHF.

This chain links TRBV28 with TRBJ1-1; D is unclear. Trimming took off 3 bases at V and 4 bases at J, with 9 bases between the two ends. CDR3 length: 13 residues. Germline V gene data show CDR1 as MDHEN and CDR2 as SYDVKM. DNA for the CDR3: TGTGCCAGCAGTTTCGTTCGCCTCACTGAAGCTTTCTTT. It specifies CASSFVRLTEAFF. Supplemented by reference TRBV28 and TRBJ1-1, the full variable domain reads DVKVTQSSRYLVKRTGEKVFLECVQDMDHENMFWYRQDPGLGLRLIYFSYDVKMKEKGDIPEGYSVSREKKERFSLILESASTNQTSMYLCASSFVRLTEAFFGQGTRLTVV.

The chain couples TRBV3-1 (or the pseudogene TRBV3-2) to TRBJ1-4; D uncertain. This CDR3 is 14 amino acids long. Trimming took off 4 bases at V and 7 bases at J, with 13 bases between the two ends. The germline gives CDR1 LGHDT, CDR2 YNNKEL (reference sequence). The CDR3 loop reads CASSRFGQFEKLFF. The DNA for the CDR3 is TGTGCCAGCAGCCGCTTTGGGCAGTTTGAAAAACTGTTTTTT.

V is TRBV7-9 and J is TRBJ2-5; no firm D call. Trimming removed 7 bases at V and 5 bases at J, with 8 bases between. CDR1 SEHNR and CDR2 FQNEAQ come from the germline V gene (reference sequence). This CDR3 spans 11 amino acids. CDR3 region: CASTPLETQYF. The CDR3, as DNA: TGTGCCAGCACTCCACTGGAGACCCAGTACTTC.

This chain joins TRBV7-2 and TRBJ2-7; TRBD1 is a possible D gene (6 bases). The germline CDR1 and CDR2 sequences are SGHTA and FQGNSA. The CDR3 extends over 16 amino acids. V lost 0 bases and J lost 0, with 12 bases in between. CDR3 region: CASSLAPQGSSYEQYF. The CDR3 DNA is TGTGCCAGCAGCTTAGCCCCACAGGGTAGCTCCTACGAGCAGTACTTC.

This chain joins TRBV6-5 and TRBJ1-6, with 7 bases fitting TRBD1. The CDR3 extends over 15 amino acids. Germline assignment: CDR1 MNHEY and CDR2 SVGAGI. J lost 4 bases, V lost 6 bases, and 6 bases had no gene match. The CDR3 region has the DNA TGTGCCAGCAGCAGTAGACAGGGTTATAATTCACCCCTCCACTTT. Encoded protein: CASSSRQGYNSPLHF.

The chain uses TRBV6-5 and TRBJ1-4; D possibly corresponds to TRBD1 (6 bases). This CDR3 is 15 amino acids long. The V gene lost 8 bases and the J gene lost 7 bases, with 20 bases spanning the gap. CDR1 MNHEY and CDR2 SVGAGI come from the germline V gene. CDR3 bases: TGTGCCAGCGCCTCGACACAGGGCGGTAGTGAAAAACTGTTTTTT. Amino acids: CASASTQGGSEKLFF.

The chain joins TRBV11-2 to TRBJ2-7, with 10 bases lining up with TRBD1. V shed 3 bases and J 2 bases; nucleotides not matched to a gene: 4. The CDR3 extends over 15 amino acids. Germline values: CDR1 SGHAT, CDR2 FQNNGV. The chain's CDR3 is CASSFRDRGAYEQYF. For the CDR3, the DNA is TGTGCCAGCAGCTTCCGGGACAGGGGCGCCTACGAGCAGTACTTC.